These 10 T cell receptor beta chains share one sample of origin, sequenced in a study of cytomegalovirus exposure and HLA in healthy donors. Libraries were prepared by immunoSEQ multiplex PCR; TCRdb keeps only in-frame clonotypes and omits some of them. The table records more than 120,000 clones, about 87% of them present only once. Source material: PBMCs. The receptor set was obtained from a man aged 18 to 29 in good health and CMV-seropositive.

The chain combines TRBV19 with TRBJ1-5; D is possibly TRBD1 (6 bases). CDR3 length equals 14 residues. V shed 2 bases and J shed 4 bases, with 9 bases lying between them. Germline-derived CDR1 and CDR2 are LNHDA and SQIVND (reference sequence). The CDR3 region is CASSITGPNQPQHF. CDR3 nucleotide sequence: TGTGCCAGTAGTATAACAGGGCCGAATCAGCCCCAGCATTTT.

The J gene is TRBJ1-3, the V gene TRBV9, with unresolved D. Between the trimmed V and J ends, which lost 3 bases and 2 bases, there was a span of 6 bases. The CDR3 contains 13 residues. Germline V gene sequence: CDR1 SGDLS, CDR2 YYNGEE. The CDR3 loop is CASSDSPGNTIYF. The CDR3 nucleotides read TGTGCCAGCAGCGATAGCCCTGGAAACACCATATATTTT.

V is TRBV10-3 and J is TRBJ2-7; TRBD2 matches 7 bases. The ends lost 8 bases at V and 5 bases at J; junction bases unmatched: 12. From germline, CDR1 is ENHRY and CDR2 SYGVKD. The CDR3 loop spans 14 amino acids. CDR3 DNA: TGTGCCATCGCAAGGGACTACTTGAGGGACGAGCAGTACTTC. It yields the protein CAIARDYLRDEQYF.

The chain recombines TRBV25-1 with TRBJ2-2; D is perhaps TRBD2 (5 bases). This CDR3 comprises 13 residues. V lost 4 bases and J lost 7, with 10 bases in between. The germline V gene has CDR1 MGHDK and CDR2 SYGVNS. The CDR3: CASSAYGVGELFF. DNA of the CDR3: TGTGCCAGCAGTGCGTACGGGGTCGGGGAGCTGTTTTTT.

V and J are TRBV18 and TRBJ1-6; tentative D call: TRBD1 (6 bases). V dropped 9 bases and J dropped 3 bases, with 9 bases sitting between them. Germline-derived CDR1 and CDR2 are KGHSH and LQKENI. There are 13 residues in the CDR3. As DNA, the CDR3 is TGTGCCAGTATACAGGGCTATAATTCACCCCTCCACTTT. It specifies CASIQGYNSPLHF.

This clone appeared a single time. The chain carries TRBV7-6 and TRBJ2-3; TRBD2 matches at 8 bases. Germline V CDR1 and CDR2: SGHVS, FNYEAQ. The CDR3 contains 15 residues. V lost 5 bases, J lost 2 bases, and 6 bases stayed unmatched. This chain's CDR3 is CASSPSGGNTDTQYF. CDR3 sequence (DNA): TGTGCCAGCAGCCCAAGCGGGGGCAACACAGATACGCAGTATTTT.

V and J are TRBV27 and TRBJ2-7, with a weak D call TRBD2 (6 bases). Trimming removed 5 bases at V and 3 bases at J, with 17 bases between. Per germline, CDR1 MNHEY and CDR2 SMNVEV (reference sequence). CDR3 length: 15 residues. CDR3 protein: CASSQTPGEYYEQYF. The CDR3 region has the DNA TGTGCCAGCAGTCAGACCCCGGGGGAGTACTACGAGCAGTACTTC.

This clone was observed once. V is TRBV18 and J is TRBJ1-2, with 7 bases that match TRBD1. The CDR3 length is 16 residues. V trimming: 3 bases; J trimming: 5 bases; junction bases outside the gene matches: 12. Germline assignment: CDR1 KGHSH and CDR2 LQKENI. This chain's CDR3 is CASSPPGAGGLYGYTF. The CDR3 coding sequence is TGTGCCAGCTCACCCCCGGGGGCAGGGGGTTTGTATGGCTACACCTTC.

This rearrangement joins TRBV19 to TRBJ2-7; 8 positions agree with TRBD1. The CDR3 has 15 amino acids. J lost 3 bases, V lost 5 bases, and 9 bases had no gene match. The germline V gene has CDR1 LNHDA and CDR2 SQIVND (reference sequence). The CDR3: CASSSPRQGYYEQYF. DNA for the CDR3: TGTGCCAGTAGTTCACCTCGACAGGGGTACTACGAGCAGTACTTC.

The rearrangement joins TRBV10-3 to TRBJ1-3; D is unclear. The CDR3 consists of 15 residues. Trimming took 6 bases from V and 0 from J, leaving 12 bases between them. Germline CDR1 and CDR2: ENHRY and SYGVKD. The DNA of the CDR3 is TGTGCCATCAGAGCGGCGGGTGGCTCTGGAAACACCATATATTTT. It codes for CAIRAAGGSGNTIYF.